This T cell receptor beta chain was sequenced during a study of cytomegalovirus exposure and HLA in healthy donors. Overall study results and limits: Some public TCRs appeared in many individuals, while most sequences were rare. It was reported that the classifier diagnosed cytomegalovirus status with high specificity and sensitivity in both the original and validation cohorts. In vitro assays verified that a few CMV-associated chains recognized CMV antigens specifically.

Assay used: immunoSEQ multiplex PCR; TCRdb lists only in-frame clones, some missing. Here the sample spans fewer than 200,000 clones, around 96% being singletons. Concerning this clone itself: The antigen is unknown.

Trimming took 3 bases from V and 0 from J, leaving 11 bases between them. The CDR3 consists of 16 residues. Germline assignment: CDR1 LNHDA and CDR2 SQIVND (reference sequence). The chain couples TRBV19 to TRBJ1-4; D not certain. The sequenced sample was PBMCs. The origin of this receptor is a woman between 18 and 30 years old in good health and CMV-seronegative. The CDR3 region is CASSIRRSSTNEKLFF. Written as DNA, the CDR3 is TGTGCCAGTAGTATTAGGCGGTCCTCAACTAATGAAAAACTGTTTTTT.